What follows are 5 T cell receptor beta chains derived from one specimen sequenced in a study of T cell repertoires in cytomegalovirus infection. TCRdb reprocessed the reads with MiXCR, giving one entry per CDR3 protein. The table shows approximately 750,000 distinct CDR3 sequences, with about a third occurring only once. The sample consisted of PBMCs. The receptors shown here come from a human donor in good health (CMV status not recorded). Some clones in this sample may be carry-over from other donors' samples.

The V call is TRBV25-1, the J call TRBJ1-1, with TRBD1 matching over 9 bases. Trimming removed 6 bases from V and 6 bases from J; junction bases left unmatched: 14. Germline loops: CDR1 MGHDK, CDR2 SYGVNS. The CDR3 covers 16 residues. The CDR3 nucleotides read TGTGCCAGCAGGGGGACAGGGCTTGGGGGAAAAGCTGAAGCTTTCTTT. Encoded protein: CASRGTGLGGKAEAFF.

Comments on this clonotype: At one end the junction does not follow the germline gene, possibly because of a read error. The rearrangement uses TRBV5-1 and TRBJ2-7; no clear D gene. Germline loops: CDR1 SGHRS, CDR2 YFSETQ. This CDR3 is built from 13 residues. CDR3: CDSRPDPPYEQYF. The CDR3 DNA is TGCGACAGCCGCCCTGACCCCCCCTACGAGCAGTACTTC.

For this clonotype: At one boundary the junction diverges from the germline segment, which might be a read error. The chain couples TRBV19 to TRBJ2-7; 12 nucleotides align to TRBD2. CDR3 length: 16 residues. Germline CDR1 is LNHDA and CDR2 is SQIVND (reference sequence). The CDR3 sequence: CASSPQRLAGAYEQCF. The CDR3 DNA reads as TGTGCCAGTAGTCCACAAAGACTAGCGGGGGCCTACGAGCAGTGCTTC.

V is TRBV4-1 and J is TRBJ1-1, with TRBD1 matching over 7 bases. V dropped 0 bases and J dropped 2; count of bases not matched to a gene: 12. Germline assignment: CDR1 MGHRA and CDR2 YSYEKL. This CDR3 has 18 residues. CDR3 sequence reads: CASSQDLGLGQTNTEAFF. The CDR3 nucleotides are TGCGCCAGCAGCCAAGATTTAGGTTTGGGACAGACTAACACTGAAGCTTTCTTT.

This clonotype was counted between two and nine times. The chain links TRBV29-1 to TRBJ1-1; D remains unclear. The CDR3 extends over 13 amino acids. CDR1 and CDR2 (germline): SQVTM, ANQGSEA. V dropped 3 bases and J dropped 1 base, with 9 bases sitting between them. For the CDR3, the DNA is TGCAGCGTTGACAGGCCGGGGAACACTGAAGCTTTCTTT. As protein: CSVDRPGNTEAFF.